These 4 T cell receptor beta chains were all obtained from the same sample, sequenced in a study of T cells after yellow fever vaccination. TCRdb redid the calling of the 5' RACE reads with MiXCR, one entry per CDR3 protein. The sample has 450,000 to 550,000 distinct CDR3 sequences; about a fifth are singletons. Sequenced here: PBMCs, sampled roughly 20 days after the first yellow fever vaccination. These receptors all come from a man between 18 and 29 years old who received the YFV17D yellow fever vaccine.

This clonotype was counted between two and nine times. The genes are TRBV7-9 and TRBJ2-2, with 10 bases that match TRBD1. This CDR3 is built from 15 residues. V was pared by 8 bases and J by 5 bases, with 8 bases of the junction left unmatched. The germline CDR1 and CDR2 sequences are SEHNR and FQNEAQ (reference sequence). The CDR3 DNA reads TGTGCCAGCGATCCGGGACAGGGGAAAACCGGGGAGCTGTTTTTT. Translating it yields CASDPGQGKTGELFF.

The chain links TRBV5-6 to TRBJ2-1, with a possible D match to TRBD2 (6 bases). Trimming removed 4 bases from V and 2 bases from J, with 10 bases in between. CDR1 and CDR2 (germline): SGHDT, YYEEEE. This CDR3 is 14 amino acids long. The CDR3 protein is CASSGGIAYNEQFF. The CDR3 DNA reads as TGTGCCAGCAGCGGAGGGATAGCCTACAATGAGCAGTTCTTC.

This clonotype was detected only a few times. The chain uses TRBV7-9 and TRBJ2-5; 7 nucleotides match TRBD1. Germline CDR1 SEHNR, CDR2 FQNEAQ (reference sequence). The CDR3 sequence is 13 residues long. The junction had 7 bases not matched to a gene; V was cut back by 7 bases and J by 5 bases. The CDR3 sequence: CASTVRGLETQYF. The CDR3 nucleotides read TGTGCCAGCACCGTGAGGGGGCTTGAGACCCAGTACTTC.

The J gene is TRBJ1-2, the V gene TRBV18; D gene ambiguous. The CDR3 is made up of 14 amino acids. From germline, CDR1 is KGHSH and CDR2 LQKENI. V was clipped by 1 base and J by 3 bases, with 9 bases between them. CDR3 sequence reads: CASSPREVDYGYTF. The DNA for the CDR3 is TGTGCCAGCTCACCACGGGAAGTGGACTATGGCTACACCTTC.